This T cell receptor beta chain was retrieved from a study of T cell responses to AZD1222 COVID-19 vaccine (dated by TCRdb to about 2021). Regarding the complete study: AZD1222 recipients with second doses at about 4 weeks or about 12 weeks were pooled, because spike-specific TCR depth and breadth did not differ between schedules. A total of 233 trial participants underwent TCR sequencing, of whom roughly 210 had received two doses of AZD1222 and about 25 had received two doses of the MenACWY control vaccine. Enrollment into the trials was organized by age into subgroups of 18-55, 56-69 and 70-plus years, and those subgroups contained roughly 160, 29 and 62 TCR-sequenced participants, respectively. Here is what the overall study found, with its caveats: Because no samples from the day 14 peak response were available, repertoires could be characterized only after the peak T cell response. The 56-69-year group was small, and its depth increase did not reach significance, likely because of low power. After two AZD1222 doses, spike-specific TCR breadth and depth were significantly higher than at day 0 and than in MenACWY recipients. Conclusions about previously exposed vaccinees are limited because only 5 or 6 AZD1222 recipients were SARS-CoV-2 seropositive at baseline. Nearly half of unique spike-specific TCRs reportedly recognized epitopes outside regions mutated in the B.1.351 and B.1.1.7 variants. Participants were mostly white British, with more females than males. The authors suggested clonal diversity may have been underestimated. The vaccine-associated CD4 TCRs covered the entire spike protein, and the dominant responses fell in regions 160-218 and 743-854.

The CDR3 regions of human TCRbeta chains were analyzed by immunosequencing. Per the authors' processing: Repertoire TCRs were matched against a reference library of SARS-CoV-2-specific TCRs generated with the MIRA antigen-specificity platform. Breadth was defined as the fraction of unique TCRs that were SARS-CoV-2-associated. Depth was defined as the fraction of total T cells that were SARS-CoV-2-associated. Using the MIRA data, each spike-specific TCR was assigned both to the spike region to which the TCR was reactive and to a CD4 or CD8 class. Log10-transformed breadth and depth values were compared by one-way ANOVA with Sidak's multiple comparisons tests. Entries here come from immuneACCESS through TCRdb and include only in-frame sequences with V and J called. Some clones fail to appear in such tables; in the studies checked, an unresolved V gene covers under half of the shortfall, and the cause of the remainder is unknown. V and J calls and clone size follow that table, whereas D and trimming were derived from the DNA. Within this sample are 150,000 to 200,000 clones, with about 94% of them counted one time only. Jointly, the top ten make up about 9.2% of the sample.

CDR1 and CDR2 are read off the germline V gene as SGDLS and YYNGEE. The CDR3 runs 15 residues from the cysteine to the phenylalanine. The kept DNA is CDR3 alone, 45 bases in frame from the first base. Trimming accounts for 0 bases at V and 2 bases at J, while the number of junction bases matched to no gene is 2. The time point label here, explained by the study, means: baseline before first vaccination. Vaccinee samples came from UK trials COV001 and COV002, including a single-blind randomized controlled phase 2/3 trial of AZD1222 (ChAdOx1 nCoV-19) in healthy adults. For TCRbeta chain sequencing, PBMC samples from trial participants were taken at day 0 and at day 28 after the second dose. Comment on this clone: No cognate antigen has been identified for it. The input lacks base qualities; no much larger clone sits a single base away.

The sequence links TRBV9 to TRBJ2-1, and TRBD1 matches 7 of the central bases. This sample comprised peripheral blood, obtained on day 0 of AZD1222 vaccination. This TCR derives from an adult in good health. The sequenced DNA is TGTGCCAGCAGCGTAGAGGGGGCAGCCTACAATGAGCAGTTCTTC. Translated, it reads CASSVEGAAYNEQFF.